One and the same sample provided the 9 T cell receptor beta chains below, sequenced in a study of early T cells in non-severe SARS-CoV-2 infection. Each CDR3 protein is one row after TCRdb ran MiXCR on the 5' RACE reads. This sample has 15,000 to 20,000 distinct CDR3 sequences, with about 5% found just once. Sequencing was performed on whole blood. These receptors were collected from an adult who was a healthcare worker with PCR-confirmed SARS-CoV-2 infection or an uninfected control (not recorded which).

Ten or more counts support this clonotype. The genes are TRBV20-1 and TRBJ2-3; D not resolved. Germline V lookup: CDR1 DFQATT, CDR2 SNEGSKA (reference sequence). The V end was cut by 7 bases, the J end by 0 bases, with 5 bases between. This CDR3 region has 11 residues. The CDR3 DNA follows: TGCAGTGGTGCTAGCACAGATACGCAGTATTTT. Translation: CSGASTDTQYF.

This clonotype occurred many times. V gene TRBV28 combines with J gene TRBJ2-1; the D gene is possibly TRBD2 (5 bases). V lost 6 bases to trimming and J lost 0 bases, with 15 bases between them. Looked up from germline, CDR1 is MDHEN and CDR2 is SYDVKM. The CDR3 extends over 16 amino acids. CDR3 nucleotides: TGTGCCAGCAGGACTTGGAGCGGTTCCTCCTACAATGAGCAGTTCTTC. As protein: CASRTWSGSSYNEQFF.

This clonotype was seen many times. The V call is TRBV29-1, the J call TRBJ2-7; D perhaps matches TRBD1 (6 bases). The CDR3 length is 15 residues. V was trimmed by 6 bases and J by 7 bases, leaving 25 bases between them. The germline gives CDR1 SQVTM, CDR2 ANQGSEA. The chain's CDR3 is CSVSGSEGGYWEQYF. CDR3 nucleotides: TGCAGCGTCTCGGGGTCGGAAGGGGGTTACTGGGAGCAGTACTTC.

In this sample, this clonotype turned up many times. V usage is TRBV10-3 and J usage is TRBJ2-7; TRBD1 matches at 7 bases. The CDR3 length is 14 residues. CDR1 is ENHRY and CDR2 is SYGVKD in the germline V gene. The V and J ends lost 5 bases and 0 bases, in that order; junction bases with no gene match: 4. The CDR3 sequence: CAISRNRGSYEQYF. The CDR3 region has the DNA TGTGCCATCAGTCGGAACAGGGGCTCCTACGAGCAGTACTTC.

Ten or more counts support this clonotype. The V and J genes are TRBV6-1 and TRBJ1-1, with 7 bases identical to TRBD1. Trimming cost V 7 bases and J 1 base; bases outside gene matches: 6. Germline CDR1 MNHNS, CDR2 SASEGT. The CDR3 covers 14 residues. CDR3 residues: CASTIRQGNTEAFF. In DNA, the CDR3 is TGTGCCAGCACCATCCGACAGGGGAACACTGAAGCTTTCTTT.

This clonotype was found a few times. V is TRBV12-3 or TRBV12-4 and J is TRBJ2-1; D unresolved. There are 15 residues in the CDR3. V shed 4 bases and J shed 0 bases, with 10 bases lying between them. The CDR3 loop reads CASSYQSVSYNEQFF. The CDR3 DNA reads TGTGCCAGCAGTTATCAGTCAGTCTCCTACAATGAGCAGTTCTTC.

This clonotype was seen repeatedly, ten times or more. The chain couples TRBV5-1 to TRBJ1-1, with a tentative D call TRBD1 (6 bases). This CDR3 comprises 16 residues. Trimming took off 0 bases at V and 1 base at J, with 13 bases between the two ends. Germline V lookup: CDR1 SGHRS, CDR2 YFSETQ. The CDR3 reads CASSLGQVLSNTEAFF. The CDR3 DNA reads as TGCGCCAGCAGCTTGGGACAGGTTTTGTCGAACACTGAAGCTTTCTTT.

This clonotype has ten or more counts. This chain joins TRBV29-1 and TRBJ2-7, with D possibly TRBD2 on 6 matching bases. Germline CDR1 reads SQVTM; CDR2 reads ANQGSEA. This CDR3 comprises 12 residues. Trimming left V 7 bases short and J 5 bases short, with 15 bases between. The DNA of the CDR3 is TGCAGCGCTCGGGACGGGGGTAACGAGCAGTACGTC. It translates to CSARDGGNEQYV.

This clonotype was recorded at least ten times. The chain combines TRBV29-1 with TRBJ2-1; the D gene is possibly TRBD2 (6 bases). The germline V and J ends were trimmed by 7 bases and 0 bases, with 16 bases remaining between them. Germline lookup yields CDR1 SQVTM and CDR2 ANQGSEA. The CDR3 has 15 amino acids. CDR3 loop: CSARGLTSSYNEQFF. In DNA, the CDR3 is TGCAGCGCCCGGGGACTCACTAGCTCCTACAATGAGCAGTTCTTC.